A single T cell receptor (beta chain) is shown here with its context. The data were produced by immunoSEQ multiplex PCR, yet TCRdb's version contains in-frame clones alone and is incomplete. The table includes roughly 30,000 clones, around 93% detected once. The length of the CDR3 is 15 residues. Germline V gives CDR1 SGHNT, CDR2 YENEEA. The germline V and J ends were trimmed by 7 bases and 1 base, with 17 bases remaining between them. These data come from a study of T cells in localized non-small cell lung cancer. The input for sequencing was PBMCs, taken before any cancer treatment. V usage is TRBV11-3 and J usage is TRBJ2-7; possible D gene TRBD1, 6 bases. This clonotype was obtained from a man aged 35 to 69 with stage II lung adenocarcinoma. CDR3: CASTSRTAPSYEQYF. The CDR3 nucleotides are TGTGCCAGCACCTCGCGGACAGCGCCATCCTACGAGCAGTACTTC.